Listed here are 2 T cell receptor beta chains from one sample, sequenced in a study of cytomegalovirus exposure and HLA in healthy donors. Sequenced by immunoSEQ multiplex PCR; TCRdb stores in-frame clones only, minus some. The top ten hold around 0.96% of the sample, which has around 300,000 clones, roughly 86% seen once. Sequenced material: PBMCs. These receptors were collected from a man younger than 45 in good health and CMV-seronegative.

This chain uses TRBV27 with TRBJ2-1; D is perhaps TRBD2 (6 bases). CDR3 length equals 16 residues. V shed 5 bases and J shed 0 bases, with 14 bases lying between them. Germline values: CDR1 MNHEY, CDR2 SMNVEV (reference sequence). As DNA, the CDR3 is TGTGCCAGCAGTCCCCTAGCGAAGAGCTCCTACAATGAGCAGTTCTTC. It specifies CASSPLAKSSYNEQFF.

The chain couples TRBV2 to TRBJ1-1; D is ambiguous. The CDR3 totals 10 residues. Germline CDR1 SNHLY, CDR2 FYNNEI. Trimming shortened V by 6 bases and J by 7 bases, and 6 bases separated the two germline ends. The CDR3 loop is CASRGLEAFF. CDR3 coding DNA: TGTGCCAGCAGGGGCCTTGAAGCTTTCTTT. Variable domain in full (rest from reference TRBV2 and TRBJ1-1): EPEVTQTPSHQVTQMGQEVILRCVPISNHLYFYWYRQILGQKVEFLVSFYNNEISEKSEIFDDQFSVERPDGSNFTLKIRSTKLEDSAMYFCASRGLEAFFGQGTRLTVV.